Reported below is one TCR beta chain. What it recognizes is unknown. The data were obtained in a study of identical twins. The germline CDR1 and CDR2 sequences are SGHVS and FQNEAQ. V was clipped by 1 base and J by 7 bases; unmatched bases: 6. CDR3 length: 15 amino acids. TCRdb redid the calling of the 5' RACE reads with MiXCR, one entry per CDR3 protein. The sample records 350,000 to 450,000 distinct CDR3 sequences, about a fifth being singletons. Study-level findings and limits: The analysis was cross-sectional rather than longitudinal within donors. High-abundance cord blood beta clonotypes had fewer insertions; memory repertoires showed none.

This chain uses TRBV7-8 with TRBJ2-1; 8 bases are a match to TRBD2. Input material: naive T cells sorted from blood. This receptor was obtained from a man in his fifties in good health. The CDR3 loop is CASSLDPGGPNEQFF. The CDR3 nucleotides are TGTGCCAGCAGCTTAGATCCGGGAGGGCCAAATGAGCAGTTCTTC.